This TCR beta chain is drawn from a study of technical replicates of blood from several donors. Profiled with immunoSEQ multiplex PCR; TCRdb holds only in-frame clones, not every one. The sample contains about 82,000 clones, approximately 94% of which appear only once. Germline CDR1 reads LGHNA; CDR2 reads YNFKEQ. V was clipped by 5 bases and J by 1 base, with 13 bases between them. This CDR3 has 15 amino acids. The chain uses TRBV4-2 and TRBJ2-3; D not certain. The sample comprised T cells isolated from PBMCs. The sequence was collected from a human donor in good health. Here the CDR3 DNA reads TGTGCCAGCAGCGAAATTCAGTCCCGCACAGATACGCAGTATTTT. This sequence encodes CASSEIQSRTDTQYF.